A single T cell receptor (beta chain) is shown here with its context. Antigen specificity is unknown. At the DNA level, this CDR3 is encoded by other sequences in the same sample as well. The data are from a study of CD8+ T cells in alopecia areata. Overall study findings and caveats: More clonal than normal scalp was lesional scalp, particularly alopecia totalis/universalis.

Trimming removed 0 bases from V and 1 base from J, with 6 bases in between. Germline values: CDR1 GTSNPN, CDR2 SVGIG (reference sequence). The CDR3 loop spans 13 amino acids. The sequencing template was cDNA reverse transcribed from extracted RNA. Repertoires were generated with immunoSEQ multiplex PCR, while TCRdb's copy carries only in-frame clones and drops some. The sample has a few hundred thousand clones; roughly two thirds are singletons. The source was CD4+ T cells sorted from blood, collected at week 0. V and J are TRBV30 and TRBJ1-1; D unclear. This receptor was taken from a human donor with alopecia areata. In DNA form, the CDR3 reads TGTGCCTGGAGTGTACGGAAGAACACTGAAGCTTTCTTT. Amino acid sequence: CAWSVRKNTEAFF.